The clone carrying this T cell receptor beta chain has a count of ten or more. Trimming removed 4 bases at V and 11 bases at J, with 17 bases between. CDR1 and CDR2 from the germline V gene are SEHNR and FQNEAQ (reference sequence). The CDR3 runs 13 residues. The data originate from a study of early T cells in non-severe SARS-CoV-2 infection. TCRdb used MiXCR to reprocess the 5' RACE reads, holding one entry per CDR3 protein. The repertoire includes about 55,000 distinct CDR3 sequences, under 8% of them detected once, and around 5% sits in the top ten. The TCR originated in an adult who was a healthcare worker with PCR-confirmed SARS-CoV-2 infection or an uninfected control (not recorded which). The genes are TRBV7-9 and TRBJ1-1; D ambiguous. This specimen consisted of whole blood, obtained at baseline. CDR3 in DNA: TGTGCCAGCAGCTCCCCCTTGAGCGAATGGGCTTTCTTT. This codes for CASSSPLSEWAFF.